Listed here are 10 T cell receptor beta chains from one sample, sequenced in a study of T cells in pancreatic ductal adenocarcinoma. Data came from immunoSEQ multiplex PCR; TCRdb stores just in-frame clones and leaves some out. The data hold about 98,000 clones, with 90% to 95% observed a single time. Selected pancreatic ductal adenocarcinoma patients had undergone surgery without neoadjuvant therapy. The sequenced sample was PBMCs. The receptors were sampled from a human donor with pancreatic ductal adenocarcinoma.

The rearrangement links TRBV4-1 to TRBJ2-1, with D possibly matching TRBD2 (5 bases). The CDR3 loop spans 17 amino acids. V lost 0 bases, J lost 5 bases, and 17 bases lay in between. Germline CDR1 MGHRA, CDR2 YSYEKL. The CDR3 DNA reads TGCGCCAGCAGCCAAGATCGGTCTAGCAGCCAACACAATGAGCAGTTCTTC. Its protein product is CASSQDRSSSQHNEQFF.

The chain has TRBV5-6 and TRBJ2-7; 8 bases are shared with TRBD1. Germline V gene lookup returns CDR1 SGHDT and CDR2 YYEEEE. The CDR3 has 14 amino acids. V gave up 2 bases and J gave up 7 bases; unmatched junction bases: 8. The CDR3 loop reads CASSFAGGAEEQYF. The CDR3 region has the DNA TGTGCCAGCAGCTTTGCAGGGGGCGCAGAAGAGCAGTACTTC.

The rearrangement joins TRBV4-1 to TRBJ2-1, with TRBD2 matching 8 bases. From germline, CDR1 is MGHRA and CDR2 YSYEKL. V dropped 4 bases and J dropped 5; count of bases not matched to a gene: 7. The CDR3 runs to 15 residues. DNA of the CDR3: TGCGCCAGCAGCCCCAGTCGGGGGGGCAACAATGAGCAGTTCTTC. It yields the protein CASSPSRGGNNEQFF.

The chain couples TRBV6-1 to TRBJ2-3; tentative D call: TRBD1 (5 bases). CDR3 length equals 13 residues. Trimming stripped 7 bases from V and 0 bases from J, with 8 bases between. CDR1 is MNHNS, CDR2 SASEGT, per germline. The CDR3 bases are TGTGCCAGCACAGGGCCAAGCACAGATACGCAGTATTTT. Translating it yields CASTGPSTDTQYF.

The chain employs TRBV5-8 and TRBJ2-2; a weak D match, TRBD2 (6 bases). Germline V CDR1 and CDR2: SGHTS, YDEGEE. The CDR3 contains 13 residues. V was trimmed by 6 bases and J by 7 bases, leaving 13 bases between them. The CDR3 sequence: CASTREAGGELFF. The CDR3 DNA is TGTGCCAGCACCAGGGAAGCGGGCGGGGAGCTGTTTTTT. The variable domain in full, completed from reference TRBV5-8 and TRBJ2-2, reads EAGVTQSPTHLIKTRGQQATLRCSPISGHTSVYWYQQALGLGLQFLLWYDEGEERNRGNFPPRFSGRQFPNYSSELNVNALELEDSALYLCASTREAGGELFFGEGSRLTVL.

This clone came up once. J is TRBJ2-2 and V is TRBV5-5; 10 bases are shared with TRBD2. The CDR3 sequence is 16 residues long. J gave up 5 bases and V 1 base, and 5 bases lay outside the gene matches. Germline CDR1 and CDR2: SGHKS and YYEKEE (reference sequence). The CDR3 DNA is TGTGCCAGCAGCTTGTCTAGCGGGAGAGGGACCGGGGAGCTGTTTTTT. Amino acids: CASSLSSGRGTGELFF. Complete variable domain (other parts from reference TRBV5-5 and TRBJ2-2): DAGVTQSPTHLIKTRGQQVTLRCSPISGHKSVSWYQQVLGQGPQFIFQYYEKEERGRGNFPDRFSARQFPNYSSELNVNALLLGDSALYLCASSLSSGRGTGELFFGEGSRLTVL.

V and J are TRBV11-2 and TRBJ2-1; D might be TRBD2 (6 bases). V was shortened by 3 bases and J by 4 bases, with 13 bases between the two germline ends. The CDR3 sequence is 15 residues long. Germline values: CDR1 SGHAT, CDR2 FQNNGV. CDR3 residues: CASSLGHGSYNEQFF. DNA for the CDR3: TGTGCCAGCAGCTTGGGCCACGGGAGTTACAATGAGCAGTTCTTC.

The V and J genes are TRBV18 and TRBJ2-7; 7 positions match TRBD1. The CDR3 covers 16 residues. V lost 1 base to trimming and J lost 0 bases; unmatched junction nucleotides: 6. Germline CDR1 and CDR2: KGHSH and LQKENI. CDR3: CASSPLTGASSYEQYF. The CDR3 DNA reads TGTGCCAGCTCACCACTTACAGGGGCGAGCTCCTACGAGCAGTACTTC.

A few counts support this clone. The J gene is TRBJ2-1, the V gene TRBV29-1; 15 bases are a match to TRBD2. CDR1 and CDR2 from the germline V gene are SQVTM and ANQGSEA. CDR3 size: 16 residues. Trimming took 4 bases from V and 9 from J; bases not matched to a gene: 10. The CDR3 sequence is CSVVGLAGGVDFEQFF. The CDR3 DNA reads as TGCAGCGTTGTGGGACTAGCGGGAGGAGTGGACTTTGAGCAGTTCTTC.

The CDR3 region is CASSIDRQGRGQPQHF. CDR3 sequence (DNA): TGTGCCAGTAGTATAGATCGGCAGGGAAGAGGTCAGCCCCAGCATTTT. This chain joins TRBV19 and TRBJ1-5; maybe TRBD1 (5 bases). The CDR3 spans 16 residues. CDR1 is LNHDA and CDR2 is SQIVND in the germline V gene (reference sequence). Trimming pared 0 bases from V and 6 bases from J, leaving 15 bases between.